The clone carrying this T cell receptor beta chain has just a few counts. TCRdb re-derived calls from the 5' RACE reads in MiXCR, one entry per CDR3 protein. The sample lists about 700,000 distinct CDR3 sequences; over 8.5% were seen once. Germline V CDR1 and CDR2: SGHTA, FQGNSA. J was trimmed by 6 bases and V by 1 base; bases with no gene match: 8. The CDR3 has 15 amino acids. The data originate from a study of identical twins. This sample also belongs to another study, concerning yellow fever vaccine responses in identical twins.

The source is a woman between 18 and 29 years old in good health. The J gene is TRBJ2-7, the V gene TRBV7-2; the match to TRBD1 covers 8 bases. Sequenced: PBMCs. Written as DNA, the CDR3 is TGTGCCAGCAGCTTAGGAACAGGGGGTAGTGGCGAGCAGTACTTC. It encodes CASSLGTGGSGEQYF.